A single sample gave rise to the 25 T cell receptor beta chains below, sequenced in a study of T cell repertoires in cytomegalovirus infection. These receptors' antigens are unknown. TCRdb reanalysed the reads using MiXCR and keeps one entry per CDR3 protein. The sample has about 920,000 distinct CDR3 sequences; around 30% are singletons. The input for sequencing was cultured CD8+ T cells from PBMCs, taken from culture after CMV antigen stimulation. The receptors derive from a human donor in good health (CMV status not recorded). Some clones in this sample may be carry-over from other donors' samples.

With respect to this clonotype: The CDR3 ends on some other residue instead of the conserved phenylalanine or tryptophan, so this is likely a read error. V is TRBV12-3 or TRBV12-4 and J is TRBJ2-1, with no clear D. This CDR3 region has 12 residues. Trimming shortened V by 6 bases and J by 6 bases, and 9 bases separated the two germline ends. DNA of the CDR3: TGTGCCAGCAGGCCCAATCCCAATGAGCAGTTCTCC. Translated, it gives CASRPNPNEQFS.

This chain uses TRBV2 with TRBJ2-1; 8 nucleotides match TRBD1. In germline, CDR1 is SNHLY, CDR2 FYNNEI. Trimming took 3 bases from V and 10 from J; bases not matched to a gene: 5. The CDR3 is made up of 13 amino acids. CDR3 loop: CASSDRGQGEQFF. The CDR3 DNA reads TGTGCCAGCAGTGACAGGGGGCAAGGGGAGCAGTTCTTC.

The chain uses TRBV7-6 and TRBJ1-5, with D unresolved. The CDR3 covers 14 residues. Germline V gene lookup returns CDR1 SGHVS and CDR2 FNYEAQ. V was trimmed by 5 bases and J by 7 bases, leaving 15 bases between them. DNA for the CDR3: TGTGCCAGCAGCCCTGCGGAGGGCTGGCAGCCCCAGCATTTT. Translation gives CASSPAEGWQPQHF.

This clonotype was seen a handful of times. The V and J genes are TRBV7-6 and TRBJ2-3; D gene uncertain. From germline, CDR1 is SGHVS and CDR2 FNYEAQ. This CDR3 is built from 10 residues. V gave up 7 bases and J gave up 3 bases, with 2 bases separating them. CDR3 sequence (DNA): TGTGCCAGCAAAACAGATACGCAGTATTTT. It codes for CASKTDTQYF.

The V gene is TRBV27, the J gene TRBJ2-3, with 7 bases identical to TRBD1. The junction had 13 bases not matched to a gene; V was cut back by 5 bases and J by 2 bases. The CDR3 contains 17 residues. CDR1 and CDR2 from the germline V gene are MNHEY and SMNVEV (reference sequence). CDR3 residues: CASSPLSTGFHTDTQYF. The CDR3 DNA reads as TGTGCCAGCAGTCCGCTATCGACAGGGTTTCACACAGATACGCAGTATTTT.

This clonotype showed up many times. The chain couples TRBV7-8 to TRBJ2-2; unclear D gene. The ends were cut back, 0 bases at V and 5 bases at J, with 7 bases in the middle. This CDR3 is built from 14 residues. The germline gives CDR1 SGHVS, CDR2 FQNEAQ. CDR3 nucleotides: TGTGCCAGCAGCTTAGCGAAGGGAACCGGGGAGCTGTTTTTT. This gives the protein CASSLAKGTGELFF.

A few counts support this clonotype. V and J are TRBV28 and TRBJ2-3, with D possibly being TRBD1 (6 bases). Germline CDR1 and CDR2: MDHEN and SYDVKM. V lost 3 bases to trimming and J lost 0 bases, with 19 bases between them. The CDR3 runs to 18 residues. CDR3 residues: CASSFSPGEGLSTDTQYF. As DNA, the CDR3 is TGTGCCAGCAGTTTTTCCCCAGGGGAAGGGTTAAGCACAGATACGCAGTATTTT. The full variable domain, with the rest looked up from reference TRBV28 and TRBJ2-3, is DVKVTQSSRYLVKRTGEKVFLECVQDMDHENMFWYRQDPGLGLRLIYFSYDVKMKEKGDIPEGYSVSREKKERFSLILESASTNQTSMYLCASSFSPGEGLSTDTQYFGPGTRLTVL.

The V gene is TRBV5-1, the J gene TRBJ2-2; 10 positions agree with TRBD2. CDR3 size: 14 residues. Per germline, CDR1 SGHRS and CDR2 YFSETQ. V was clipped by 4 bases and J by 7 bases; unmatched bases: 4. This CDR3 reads CASSELAGNGELFF. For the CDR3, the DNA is TGCGCCAGCAGCGAACTAGCGGGGAACGGGGAGCTGTTTTTT.

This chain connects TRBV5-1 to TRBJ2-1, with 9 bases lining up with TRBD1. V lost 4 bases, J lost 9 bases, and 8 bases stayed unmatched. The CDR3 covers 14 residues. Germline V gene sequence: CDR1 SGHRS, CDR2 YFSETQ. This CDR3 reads CASSHRGLAVEQFF. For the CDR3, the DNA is TGCGCCAGCAGCCACAGGGGGCTAGCTGTTGAGCAGTTCTTC.

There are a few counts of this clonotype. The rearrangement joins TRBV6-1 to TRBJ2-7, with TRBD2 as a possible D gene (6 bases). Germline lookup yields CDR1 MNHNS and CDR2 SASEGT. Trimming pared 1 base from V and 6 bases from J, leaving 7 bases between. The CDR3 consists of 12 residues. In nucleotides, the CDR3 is TGTGCCAGCAGTGAAGGGGAGGTCGAGCAGTACTTC. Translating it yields CASSEGEVEQYF.

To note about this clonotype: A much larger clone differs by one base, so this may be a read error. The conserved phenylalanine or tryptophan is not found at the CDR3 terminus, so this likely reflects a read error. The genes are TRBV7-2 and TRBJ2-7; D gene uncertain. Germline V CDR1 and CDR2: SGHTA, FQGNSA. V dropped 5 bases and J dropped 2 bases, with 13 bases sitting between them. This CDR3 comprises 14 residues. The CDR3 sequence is CASSPRTVAYEQYS. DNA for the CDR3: TGTGCCAGCAGCCCTCGGACGGTTGCCTACGAGCAGTACTCC.

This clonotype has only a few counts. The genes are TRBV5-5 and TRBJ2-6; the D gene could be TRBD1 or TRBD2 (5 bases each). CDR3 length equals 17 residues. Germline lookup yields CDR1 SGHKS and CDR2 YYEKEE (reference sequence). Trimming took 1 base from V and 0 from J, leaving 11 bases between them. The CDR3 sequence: CASSLRDGDSGANVLTF. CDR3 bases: TGTGCCAGCAGCTTGCGGGACGGTGACTCTGGGGCCAACGTCCTGACTTTC.

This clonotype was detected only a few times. The CDR3 loop reads CASSSNLEAFF. The CDR3 bases are TGTGCCAGCAGTTCAAACTTAGAGGCTTTCTTT. The gene calls are TRBV28 and TRBJ1-1; D remains unclear. Germline V gene sequence: CDR1 MDHEN, CDR2 SYDVKM. The CDR3 covers 11 residues. V lost 4 bases and J lost 11, with 11 bases in between.

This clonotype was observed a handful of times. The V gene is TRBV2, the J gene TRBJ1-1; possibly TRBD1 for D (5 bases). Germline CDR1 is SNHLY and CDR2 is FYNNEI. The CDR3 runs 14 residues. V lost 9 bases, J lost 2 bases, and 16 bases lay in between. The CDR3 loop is CASTGEEINTEAFF. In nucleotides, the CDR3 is TGTGCCAGTACGGGGGAAGAAATAAACACTGAAGCTTTCTTT. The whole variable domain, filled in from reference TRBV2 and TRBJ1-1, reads EPEVTQTPSHQVTQMGQEVILRCVPISNHLYFYWYRQILGQKVEFLVSFYNNEISEKSEIFDDQFSVERPDGSNFTLKIRSTKLEDSAMYFCASTGEEINTEAFFGQGTRLTVV.

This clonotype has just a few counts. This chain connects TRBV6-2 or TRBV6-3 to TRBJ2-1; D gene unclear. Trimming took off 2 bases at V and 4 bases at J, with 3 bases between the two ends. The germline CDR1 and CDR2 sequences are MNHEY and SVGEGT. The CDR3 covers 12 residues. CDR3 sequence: CASSYEYNEQFF. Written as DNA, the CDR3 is TGTGCCAGCAGTTACGAATACAATGAGCAGTTCTTC.

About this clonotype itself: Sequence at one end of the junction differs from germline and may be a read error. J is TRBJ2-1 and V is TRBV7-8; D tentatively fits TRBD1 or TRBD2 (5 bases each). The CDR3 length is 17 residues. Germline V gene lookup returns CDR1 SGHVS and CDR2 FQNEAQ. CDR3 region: CASGLVQGVGSYNEQFF. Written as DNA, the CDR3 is TGTGCCAGCGGCTTAGTCCAGGGAGTGGGCTCCTACAATGAGCAGTTCTTC.

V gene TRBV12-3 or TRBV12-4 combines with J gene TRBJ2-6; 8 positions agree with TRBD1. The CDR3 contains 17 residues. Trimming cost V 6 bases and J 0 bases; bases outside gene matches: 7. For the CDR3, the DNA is TGTGCCAGCAGCGACAGGGGATCGAGCTCTGGGGCCAACGTCCTGACTTTC. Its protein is CASSDRGSSSGANVLTF.

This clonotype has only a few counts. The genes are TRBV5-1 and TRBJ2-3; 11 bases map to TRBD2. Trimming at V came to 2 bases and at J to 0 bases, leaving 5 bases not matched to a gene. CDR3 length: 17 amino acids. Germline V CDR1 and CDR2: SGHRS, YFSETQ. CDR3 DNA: TGCGCCAGCAGCTTTCCGCTAGCGGGGGGAAGCACAGATACGCAGTATTTT. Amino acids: CASSFPLAGGSTDTQYF. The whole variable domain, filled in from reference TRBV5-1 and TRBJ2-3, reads KAGVTQTPRYLIKTRGQQVTLSCSPISGHRSVSWYQQTPGQGLQFLFEYFSETQRNKGNFPGRFSGRQFSNSRSEMNVSTLELGDSALYLCASSFPLAGGSTDTQYFGPGTRLTVL.

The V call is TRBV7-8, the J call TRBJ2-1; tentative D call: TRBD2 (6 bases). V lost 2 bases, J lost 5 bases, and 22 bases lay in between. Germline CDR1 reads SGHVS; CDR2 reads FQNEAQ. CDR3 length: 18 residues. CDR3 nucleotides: TGTGCCAGCAGCTTATTCCGGGACTTAAGGGAACTGGACAATGAGCAGTTCTTC. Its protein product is CASSLFRDLRELDNEQFF.

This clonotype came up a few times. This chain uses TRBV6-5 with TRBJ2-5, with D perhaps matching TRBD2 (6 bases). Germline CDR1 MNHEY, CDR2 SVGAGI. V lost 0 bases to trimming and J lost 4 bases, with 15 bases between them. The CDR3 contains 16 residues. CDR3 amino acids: CASSYSTLGGVETQYF. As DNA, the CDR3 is TGTGCCAGCAGTTACTCGACTTTGGGAGGCGTAGAGACCCAGTACTTC.

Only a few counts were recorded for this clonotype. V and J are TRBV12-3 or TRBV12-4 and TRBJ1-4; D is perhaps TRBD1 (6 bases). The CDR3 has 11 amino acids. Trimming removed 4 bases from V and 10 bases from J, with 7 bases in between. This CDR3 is CASSWGAKLFF. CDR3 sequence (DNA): TGTGCCAGCAGTTGGGGGGCAAAACTGTTTTTT.

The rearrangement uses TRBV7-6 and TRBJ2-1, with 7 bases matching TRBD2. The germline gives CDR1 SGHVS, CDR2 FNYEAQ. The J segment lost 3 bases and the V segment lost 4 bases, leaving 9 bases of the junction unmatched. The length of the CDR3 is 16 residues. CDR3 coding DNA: TGTGCCAGCAGCTCCACCCCGGGGAGGGGCTACAATGAGCAGTTCTTC. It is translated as CASSSTPGRGYNEQFF.

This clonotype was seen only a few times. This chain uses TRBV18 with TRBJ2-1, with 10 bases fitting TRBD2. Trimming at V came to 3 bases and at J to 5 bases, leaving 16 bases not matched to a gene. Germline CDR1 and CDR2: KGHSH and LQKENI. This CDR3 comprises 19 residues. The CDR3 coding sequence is TGTGCCAGCTCACCTTATACGTCTAGCGGGGGACCCAATAACAATGAGCAGTTCTTC. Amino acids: CASSPYTSSGGPNNNEQFF.

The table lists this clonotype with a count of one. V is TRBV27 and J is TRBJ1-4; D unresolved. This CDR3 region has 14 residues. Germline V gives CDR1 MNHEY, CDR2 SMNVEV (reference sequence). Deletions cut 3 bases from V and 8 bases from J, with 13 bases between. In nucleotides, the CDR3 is TGTGCCAGCAGTTTGTTGAACACGAAGGAAAAACTGTTTTTT. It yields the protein CASSLLNTKEKLFF.

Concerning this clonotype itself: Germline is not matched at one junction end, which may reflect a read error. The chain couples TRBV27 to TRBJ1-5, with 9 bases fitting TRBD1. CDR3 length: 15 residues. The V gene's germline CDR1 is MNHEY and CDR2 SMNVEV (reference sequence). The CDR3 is CASRKAGTGSQPQHF. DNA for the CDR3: TGTGCCAGCAGAAAGGCCGGGACAGGGAGTCAGCCCCAACATTTT.